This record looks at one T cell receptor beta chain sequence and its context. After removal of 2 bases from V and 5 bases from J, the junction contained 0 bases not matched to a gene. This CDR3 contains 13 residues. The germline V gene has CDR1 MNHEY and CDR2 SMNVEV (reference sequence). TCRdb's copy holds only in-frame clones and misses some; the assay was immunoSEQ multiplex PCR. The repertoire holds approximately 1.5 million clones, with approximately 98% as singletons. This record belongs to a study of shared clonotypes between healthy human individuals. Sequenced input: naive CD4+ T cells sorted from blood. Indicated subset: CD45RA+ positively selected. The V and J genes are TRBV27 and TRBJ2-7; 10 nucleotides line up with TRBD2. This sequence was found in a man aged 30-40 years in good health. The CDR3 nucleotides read TGTGCCAGCAGTTTACTAGCGGGAGACGAGCAGTACTTC. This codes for CASSLLAGDEQYF.